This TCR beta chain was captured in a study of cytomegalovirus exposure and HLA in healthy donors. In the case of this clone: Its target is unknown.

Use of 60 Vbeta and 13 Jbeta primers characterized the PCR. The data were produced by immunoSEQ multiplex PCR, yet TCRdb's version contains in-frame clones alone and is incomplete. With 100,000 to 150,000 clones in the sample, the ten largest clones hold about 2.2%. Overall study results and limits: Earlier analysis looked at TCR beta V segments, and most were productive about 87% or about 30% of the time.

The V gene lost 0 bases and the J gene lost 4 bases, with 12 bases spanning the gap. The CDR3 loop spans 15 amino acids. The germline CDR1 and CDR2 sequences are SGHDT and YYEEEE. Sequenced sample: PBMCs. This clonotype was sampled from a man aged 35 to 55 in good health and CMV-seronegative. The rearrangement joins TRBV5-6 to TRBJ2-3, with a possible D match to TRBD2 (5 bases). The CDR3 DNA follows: TGTGCCAGCAGCTTGGTGAGAGGACTTCCAGATACGCAGTATTTT. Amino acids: CASSLVRGLPDTQYF.